This T cell receptor beta chain came from a study of blood T cell repertoires in COVID-19. Study-level information: Specimens from acute and convalescent COVID-19 originated in the United States, Italy and Spain. T cells, B-cell-depleted T cells, or PBMCs provided the cDNA or gDNA that served as material.

In the study's own analysis: Reference gene primer amplification gave nucleated cell count estimates. Generated by immunoSEQ multiplex PCR, the TCRdb table keeps only in-frame clones and is missing some. For V, J and clone size, that table is used; D and trimming come from the DNA. The data contain tens of thousands of clones, 86% of them singletons. This clonotype was obtained from a man aged 50 to 60 with active COVID-19. The specimen sequenced was peripheral blood.

CDR3: CSVSKGPTGELFF. In nucleotides, the CDR3 is TGCAGCGTTTCAAAGGGGCCCACCGGGGAGCTGTTTTTT. J is TRBJ2-2 and V is TRBV29-1; maybe TRBD1 (5 bases). The germline CDR1 and CDR2 sequences are SQVTM and ANQGSEA. Trimming cost V 5 bases and J 4 bases, with 11 bases left between them. CDR3 length: 13 amino acids.